These T cell receptor beta chains were read from a single sample in a study of identical twins. TCRdb processed the 5' RACE reads anew with MiXCR; each CDR3 protein has one entry. The sample consists of 550,000 to 700,000 distinct CDR3 sequences, over 20% of them appearing once. This same sample was also taken into another study, of T cells expressing NK-cell markers.

Sequencing was performed on PBMCs. Every receptor here comes from a woman aged 18-30 years in good health. Each CDR3 is given with its conserved first and last residue. The order of the fields is J gene, V gene, D gene, clone size, CDR3 DNA, CDR3 protein. D genes are given only for firm matches. The listing skips clone size in some rows; elsewhere it reads once, few, many or a size class.

TRBJ2-7 TRBV4-2 . few TGTGCCAGCAGCGAGGTCGAATCCTCCTACGAGCAGTACTTC CASSEVESSYEQYF
TRBJ2-2 TRBV29-1 . few TGCAGCGCCACGGCCGGGGAGCTGTTTTTT CSATAGELFF
TRBJ2-7 TRBV29-1 . few TGCAGCGTTGAAATCGCGGAGGGTACCGGAGAGTACTTC CSVEIAEGTGEYF
TRBJ2-1 TRBV12-3/TRBV12-4 . many TGTGCCAGCAGTTTATCCCGGACAGGCGGGGGTGAGCAGTTCTTC CASSLSRTGGGEQFF
TRBJ2-1 TRBV24-1 . few TGTGCCACCAGTGGGGACCGGACAGTTAGTGAGCAGTTCTTC CATSGDRTVSEQFF
TRBJ2-5 TRBV20-1 TRBD2 few TGCAGTGCTTTGACTAGCGCGGAGACCCAGTACTTC CSALTSAETQYF
TRBJ2-2 TRBV5-1 . . TGCGCCAGCAGCTTGGTCCCGGACACCGGGGAGCTGTTTTTT CASSLVPDTGELFF
TRBJ2-5 TRBV7-9 . . TGTGCCAGCAACTTAGGGTACGGGAGAACTAACGAGACCCAGTACTTC CASNLGYGRTNETQYF
TRBJ1-1 TRBV5-1 . . TGCGCCAGCAGCCTGGACAGAGAGAACACTGAAGCTTTCTTT CASSLDRENTEAFF
TRBJ1-2 TRBV20-1 TRBD1 many TGCAGTGCTCCATGGACAGGGGGCTATGGCTACACCTTC CSAPWTGGYGYTF
TRBJ1-2 TRBV6-1 . once TGTGCCAGCAGTGAAGGAGGGGCGGGTTTAGATGGCTACACCTTC CASSEGGAGLDGYTF
TRBJ1-2 TRBV12-3/TRBV12-4 TRBD1 many TGTGCCAGCAGTTTAAGTGGAAGGACAGGGTCCGGCTACACCTTC CASSLSGRTGSGYTF
TRBJ2-2 TRBV7-8 TRBD2 few TGTGCCAGCAGCTTAGGGCTAGCGGGGGGGAGAAACACCGGGGAGCTGTTTTTT CASSLGLAGGRNTGELFF